A selection of T cell receptor beta chains follows, all from one sample in a study of blood T cell repertoires in COVID-19. TCRdb keeps only in-frame clones here, not all; method: immunoSEQ multiplex PCR. Found here are some 380,000 clones, 70% to 90% of them singletons; the top ten hold approximately 1.2%. Material: PBMCs or T cells enriched from blood (not recorded which). The receptors originated from a man aged 25 to 40 who had recovered from COVID-19. The conserved cysteine and the conserved F or W are not part of the CDR3 here.

cdr3_length	v_call	j_call	cdr3_aa
13	TRBV5-6	TRBJ1-2	ASSNRALLDYGYT
14	TRBV18	TRBJ2-1	ASSRGTGLYYNEQF
11	TRBV27	TRBJ1-2	ASSTTGLLGYT
12	TRBV6-2/TRBV6-3	TRBJ2-3	ASIPGRSTDTQY
11	TRBV10-3	TRBJ2-3	AISDRGGDTQY
13	TRBV15	TRBJ1-5	ATSREVQGDQPQH
11	TRBV18	TRBJ2-7	ASSPVQMYEQY
14	TRBV30	TRBJ2-7	AWSPRTGQGAHEQY
9	TRBV12-3/TRBV12-4	TRBJ1-1	ASSFSGTAF
10	TRBV6-2/TRBV6-3	TRBJ1-2	ASSRTLDGYT
13	TRBV18	TRBJ2-7	ASSPSGQGSYEQY
13	TRBV5-1	TRBJ2-1	ASSTRAGGRNEQF
13	TRBV7-8	TRBJ1-6	ASSSIRGGDSPLH
14	TRBV7-3	TRBJ1-2	ASSPRPGTGVGGYT
12	TRBV18	TRBJ2-1	ASSPGQGFDEQF
13	TRBV4-1	TRBJ1-5	ASSPRQGANQPQH
12	TRBV2	TRBJ1-1	ASSLRASGTEAF
11	TRBV6-5	TRBJ1-2	ATYPGANYGYT
13	TRBV5-1	TRBJ2-1	ASTLGTSSGDEQF
12	TRBV5-4	TRBJ1-1	ASSLEWGGTEAF
15	TRBV2	TRBJ2-3	ASSESAASGGVGTQY
16	TRBV5-1	TRBJ2-6	ASSLMRFASSGANVLT
15	TRBV18	TRBJ1-2	ASSPYSPGLPYIGYT
14	TRBV19	TRBJ2-6	ASSIRVFSGANVLT
12	TRBV19	TRBJ2-1	ASSTTLSGVEQF
13	TRBV29-1	TRBJ1-2	SGIYTDRGGYGYT
16	TRBV18	TRBJ2-1	ASSPPSETGGWYNEQF
12	TRBV7-9	TRBJ1-5	ASSLDRGHQPQH